The clone carrying this T cell receptor beta chain is judged medium-sized. Its antigen is undetermined. In the original analysis: Variation in CDR3 across clinicopathological groups served as the basis for constructing a distant-metastasis classifier in papillary thyroid cancer. TCRdb re-processed the PCR reads through MiXCR. Clone size and V and J calls follow TCRdb, not the original study. The sample yields roughly 10,000 clones, 32% seen once. This CDR3 is 16 amino acids long. Germline CDR1 reads MGHRA; CDR2 reads YSYEKL. V was pared by 1 base and J by 2 bases, with 6 bases of the junction left unmatched. This entry is derived from a study of metastatic and nonmetastatic thyroid tumors. About the study: For malignant and benign thyroid patients, tumor or nodule tissue and blood were the sources whose repertoires were compared.

Study results and caveats: Benign nodules were reported to have significantly lower TCR beta diversity than malignant thyroid tumors, in blood and tumor.

Nobody among the patients had been given any treatment before thyroid surgery. The sequence was collected from a female donor with papillary thyroid cancer or a benign thyroid nodule (not recorded which). Some clones in this sample may be carry-over from other donors' samples. The specimen sequenced was tumor tissue. J is TRBJ2-3 and V is TRBV4-1; 7 bases agree with TRBD2. CDR3 in amino acids: CASSQGASGYTDTQYF. The CDR3 nucleotides are TGCGCCAGCAGCCAAGGGGCTAGCGGATACACAGATACGCAGTATTTT.